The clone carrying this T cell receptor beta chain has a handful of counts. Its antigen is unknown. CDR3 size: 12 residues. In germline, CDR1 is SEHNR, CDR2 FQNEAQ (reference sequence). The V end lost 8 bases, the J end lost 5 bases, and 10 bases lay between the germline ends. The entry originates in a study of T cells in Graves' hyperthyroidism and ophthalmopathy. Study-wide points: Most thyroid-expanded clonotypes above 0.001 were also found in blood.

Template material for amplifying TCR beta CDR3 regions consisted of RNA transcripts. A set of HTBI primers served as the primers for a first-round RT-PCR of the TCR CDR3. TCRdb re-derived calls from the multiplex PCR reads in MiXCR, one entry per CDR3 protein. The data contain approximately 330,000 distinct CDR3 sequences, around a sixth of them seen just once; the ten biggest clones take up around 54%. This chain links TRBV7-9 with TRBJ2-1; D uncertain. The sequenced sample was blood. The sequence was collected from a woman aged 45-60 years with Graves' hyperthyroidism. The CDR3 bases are TGTGCCAGCCCCCGAGGTGACAATGAGCAGTTCTTC. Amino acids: CASPRGDNEQFF.